The 22 T cell receptor beta chains below all came from one sample that was sequenced in a study of T cells in Graves' hyperthyroidism and ophthalmopathy (dated by TCRdb to between 2017 and 2020). To prepare the library, multiplex PCR was applied. Sequencing was carried out with an Illumina HiSeq 2000. The TCR beta CDR3 regions were amplified from the RNA transcripts. A first-round RT-PCR of the TCR CDR3 used the HTBI primer set with the Qiagen OneStep RT-PCR kit. TCRdb reworked the public reads: Q25 trimming with fastp, MiXCR clone assembly, productive beta chains retained. Identical CDR3 protein sequences are pooled into one entry, listed with their most common genes and DNA. The sample yields about 180,000 distinct CDR3 sequences; more than 15% were counted once. The ten most abundant clones make up approximately 28% of the sample. The specimen was blood. The receptors were sampled from a woman aged 45-59 years with Graves' hyperthyroidism.

This clonotype was recorded many times. This chain connects TRBV13 to TRBJ1-6; D is undetermined. Germline V CDR1 and CDR2: PRHDT, FYEKMQ (reference sequence). The CDR3 spans 13 residues. The V end lost 2 bases, the J end lost 8 bases, and 7 bases lay between the germline ends. In nucleotides, the CDR3 is TGTGCCAGCAGCTTATCAGGTGATTCACCCCTCCACTTT. Translated, it gives CASSLSGDSPLHF.

This clonotype was counted only a few times. This chain connects TRBV29-1 to TRBJ2-2; D is possibly TRBD2 (7 bases). The CDR3 contains 15 residues. V was pared by 2 bases and J by 0 bases, with 10 bases between. Germline V gene sequence: CDR1 SQVTM, CDR2 ANQGSEA. This CDR3 reads CSVESGGANTGELFF. CDR3 in DNA: TGCAGCGTTGAATCGGGGGGCGCGAACACCGGGGAGCTGTTTTTT.

This clonotype was detected many times. The CDR3 here is CASSIRTGAANYGYTF. CDR3 DNA: TGTGCCAGTAGTATCCGAACAGGGGCTGCTAACTATGGCTACACCTTC. The chain is built from TRBV19 and TRBJ1-2; 7 bases line up with TRBD1. Germline CDR1 and CDR2: LNHDA and SQIVND (reference sequence). This CDR3 is 16 amino acids long. V shed 3 bases, J shed 0 bases, and the junction held 7 bases outside the gene matches.

This sequence joins TRBV5-1 and TRBJ1-1, with 7 bases matching TRBD1. The CDR3 covers 13 residues. Unmatched junction bases numbered 9, after V lost 7 bases and J lost 6 bases. Germline V gene lookup returns CDR1 SGHRS and CDR2 YFSETQ. The CDR3 coding sequence is TGCGCCAGCGGGAATACAGGGGTCGCTGAAGCTTTCTTT. This codes for CASGNTGVAEAFF.

This clonotype was seen ten or more times. The chain combines TRBV6-1 with TRBJ1-3, with D perhaps matching TRBD1 (5 bases). The V and J ends lost 4 bases and 1 base respectively, with 11 bases between them. Germline lookup yields CDR1 MNHNS and CDR2 SASEGT. The CDR3 loop spans 15 amino acids. This chain's CDR3 is CASSVQGQSGNTIYF. As DNA, the CDR3 is TGTGCCAGCAGTGTCCAGGGTCAATCTGGAAACACCATATATTTT.

This clonotype appeared many times. The chain links TRBV20-1 to TRBJ2-1; D not resolved. The CDR3 totals 13 residues. Trimming took 6 bases from V and 3 from J, leaving 12 bases between them. Germline CDR1 reads DFQATT; CDR2 reads SNEGSKA (reference sequence). CDR3 sequence reads: CSASVFGYNEQFF. CDR3 nucleotides: TGCAGTGCATCGGTATTTGGCTACAATGAGCAGTTCTTC.

There are many counts of this clonotype. V gene TRBV12-5 combines with J gene TRBJ2-7; D not certain. CDR3 length equals 14 residues. From germline, CDR1 is LGHNT and CDR2 FRNRAP. Trimming stripped 1 base from V and 4 bases from J, with 11 bases between. CDR3 DNA sequence: TGTGCTAGTGGTTTGGCAAACGGGCTTTACGAGCAGTACTTC. This gives the protein CASGLANGLYEQYF.

This clonotype was detected ten times or more. The rearrangement uses TRBV3-1 and TRBJ2-7; weak D call: TRBD1 (6 bases). V lost 4 bases, J lost 3 bases, and 13 bases lay in between. Per the germline V gene, CDR1 is LGHDT and CDR2 is YNNKEL (reference sequence). The CDR3 length is 14 residues. Written as DNA, the CDR3 is TGTGCCAGCAGCCTCGACAGGAGAAACTACGAGCAGTACTTC. It encodes CASSLDRRNYEQYF.

This clonotype was recorded many times. The rearrangement links TRBV7-2 to TRBJ2-7, with D unresolved. The CDR3 covers 14 residues. The germline V and J ends were trimmed by 2 bases and 0 bases, with 8 bases remaining between them. Germline V gene lookup returns CDR1 SGHTA and CDR2 FQGNSA. The CDR3 DNA follows: TGTGCCAGCAGCTTACGCAGGTACTCCTACGAGCAGTACTTC. This sequence encodes CASSLRRYSYEQYF.

This clonotype came up many times. The rearrangement uses TRBV11-2 and TRBJ2-2; tentative D call: TRBD2 (6 bases). The length of the CDR3 is 15 residues. V lost 5 bases, J lost 5 bases, and 15 bases lay in between. Germline CDR1 reads SGHAT; CDR2 reads FQNNGV. The DNA of the CDR3 is TGTGCCAGCAGCCCTAGCGTCTGGGAGACCGGGGAGCTGTTTTTT. Its protein product is CASSPSVWETGELFF.

This chain connects TRBV6-2 or TRBV6-3 to TRBJ2-3; 7 bases agree with TRBD2. This CDR3 region has 15 residues. Germline CDR1 MNHEY, CDR2 SVGEGT. After removal of 7 bases from V and 1 base from J, the junction contained 8 bases not matched to a gene. The CDR3 nucleotides read TGTGCCAGCAAGACGGGGGGTGCTGGCACAGATACGCAGTATTTT. Amino acid sequence: CASKTGGAGTDTQYF.

Concerning this clonotype itself: This may be a read error, as it is one base from a much larger clone. The gene calls are TRBV29-1 and TRBJ1-2; D not resolved. V was trimmed by 3 bases and J by 4 bases, leaving 12 bases between them. This CDR3 region has 13 residues. CDR1 and CDR2 (germline): SQVTM, ANQGSEA. In DNA form, the CDR3 reads TGCAGCGTTGAGGACCTAGCCCCCTATGGCTACACCTTC. It specifies CSVEDLAPYGYTF.

In this sample, this clonotype turned up many times. V usage is TRBV13 and J usage is TRBJ2-7; no reliable D call. CDR3 length: 14 amino acids. Trimming left V 2 bases short and J 3 bases short, with 11 bases between. CDR1 and CDR2 from the germline V gene are PRHDT and FYEKMQ (reference sequence). This chain's CDR3 is CASSLRERHYEQYF. The CDR3 nucleotides are TGTGCCAGCAGCTTACGAGAAAGGCACTACGAGCAGTACTTC.

This clonotype was seen many times. The J gene is TRBJ1-2, the V gene TRBV20-1; possible D gene TRBD1, 6 bases. The CDR3 runs 15 residues. V lost 1 base and J lost 6, with 18 bases in between. Germline V gene sequence: CDR1 DFQATT, CDR2 SNEGSKA (reference sequence). CDR3 bases: TGCAGTGCTAGAGTCGCCGGGTGGGGGGCTGATGGCTACACCTTC. Amino acid sequence: CSARVAGWGADGYTF.

This clonotype was detected many times. The J gene is TRBJ1-6, the V gene TRBV6-1; D might be TRBD1 (5 bases). CDR1 is MNHNS and CDR2 is SASEGT in the germline V gene. The CDR3 contains 15 residues. V was shortened by 1 base and J by 9 bases, with 13 bases between the two germline ends. The DNA of the CDR3 is TGTGCCAGCAGTGAAGGCAGCTTAGGGGTTTCACCCCTCCACTTT. This translates into CASSEGSLGVSPLHF.

In its sample, this clonotype was seen many times. This CDR3 reads CASSGRGRGGRNQPQHF. The CDR3 DNA reads TGTGCCAGCAGTGGACGAGGGAGAGGGGGCCGCAATCAGCCCCAGCATTTT. This chain joins TRBV27 and TRBJ1-5; 7 bases match TRBD1. Trimming cost V 5 bases and J 2 bases; bases outside gene matches: 12. CDR1 MNHEY and CDR2 SMNVEV come from the germline V gene (reference sequence). This CDR3 has 17 residues.

This clonotype was observed a handful of times. J is TRBJ2-3 and V is TRBV12-3 or TRBV12-4; 8 bases align to TRBD1. The CDR3 runs to 13 residues. V shed 6 bases, J shed 3 bases, and the junction held 2 bases outside the gene matches. Here the CDR3 reads CASSRQGTDTQYF. The CDR3 nucleotides read TGTGCCAGCAGCCGACAGGGGACAGATACGCAGTATTTT.

This clonotype turned up a few times. The chain joins TRBV12-3 or TRBV12-4 to TRBJ1-1, with D hard to call. The V and J ends lost 0 bases and 7 bases respectively, with 9 bases between them. The length of the CDR3 is 13 residues. CDR3 residues: CASSLARVLEAFF. In DNA, the CDR3 is TGTGCCAGCAGTTTAGCGCGGGTGCTTGAAGCTTTCTTT.

This clonotype was seen repeatedly, ten times or more. The chain couples TRBV9 to TRBJ1-2; no firm D call. Trimming removed 2 bases from V and 10 bases from J, with 12 bases in between. The CDR3 is made up of 12 amino acids. In germline, CDR1 is SGDLS, CDR2 YYNGEE. CDR3: CASSVGPGDYTF. CDR3 DNA sequence: TGTGCCAGCAGCGTCGGTCCGGGTGACTACACCTTC.

This clonotype has at least ten counts. CDR3 region: CASSTLAGSTDTQYF. The CDR3 DNA reads as TGTGCCAGCAGCACTCTAGCGGGGTCCACAGATACGCAGTATTTT. V and J are TRBV6-1 and TRBJ2-3; 9 nucleotides match TRBD2. Germline CDR1 reads MNHNS; CDR2 reads SASEGT. The trim removed 6 bases at V and 2 bases at J, leaving 6 bases unmatched. CDR3 length: 15 residues.

Regarding this clonotype: This sequence may be a read error, since a much larger clone differs from it by one base. CDR3 coding DNA: TGTGCCAGCAAGCAGGGTGGGACCAACAATGAGCAGTCCTTC. It encodes CASKQGGTNNEQSF. The V and J genes are TRBV6-1 and TRBJ2-1, with D perhaps given as TRBD1 or TRBD2 (5 bases each). The germline V gene encodes CDR1 MNHNS and CDR2 SASEGT. The CDR3 length is 14 residues.

This clonotype was seen ten or more times. V usage is TRBV5-1 and J usage is TRBJ2-4; D remains ambiguous. Germline V lookup: CDR1 SGHRS, CDR2 YFSETQ. The CDR3 is made up of 17 amino acids. The V end was cut by 4 bases, the J end by 8 bases, with 25 bases between. In DNA, the CDR3 is TGCGCCAGCAGCCCAGGCTGGGGTGGGGTCCTCAAGGACATTCAGTACTTC. Translated, it gives CASSPGWGGVLKDIQYF.